Following are 13 T cell receptor beta chains from one sample sequenced in a study of blood T cell repertoires in COVID-19. Some clones are missing from TCRdb's copy, which holds only in-frame ones; the method was immunoSEQ multiplex PCR. The sample lists 200,000 to 250,000 clones, around 78% occurring once. Sample: peripheral blood. These receptors all come from an older woman with active or convalescent COVID-19.

V gene TRBV6-5 combines with J gene TRBJ2-3; possibly TRBD2 for D (5 bases). The germline V and J ends were trimmed by 4 bases and 3 bases, with 17 bases remaining between them. Germline values: CDR1 MNHEY, CDR2 SVGAGI. This CDR3 comprises 16 residues. Here the CDR3 reads CASSLGGLSGTDTQYF. The CDR3 nucleotides read TGTGCCAGCAGTTTAGGAGGACTCAGTGGGACAGATACGCAGTATTTT.

As to this clone: Other DNA sequences within the sample encode an identical CDR3. The rearrangement links TRBV10-3 to TRBJ1-1; weak D call: TRBD1 (5 bases). Germline lookup yields CDR1 ENHRY and CDR2 SYGVKD. The CDR3 has 13 residues. V lost 4 bases and J 4 bases, leaving 10 bases between the germline ends. The CDR3 DNA follows: TGTGCCATCAGTGGGCGGGGCGGCACTGAAGCTTTCTTT. Translated: CAISGRGGTEAFF.

The chain joins TRBV29-1 to TRBJ2-5, with a possible D match to TRBD2 (6 bases). The CDR3 length is 15 residues. Germline V gene sequence: CDR1 SQVTM, CDR2 ANQGSEA. V lost 3 bases and J 5 bases, leaving 19 bases between the germline ends. CDR3 region: CSVERWSGVGETQYF. CDR3 DNA: TGCAGCGTTGAGAGGTGGTCGGGGGTAGGGGAGACCCAGTACTTC. Based on the CDR3 plus reference TRBV29-1 and TRBJ2-5, the full variable domain is SAVISQKPSRDICQRGTSLTIQCQVDSQVTMMFWYRQQPGQSLTLIATANQGSEATYESGFVIDKFPISRPNLTFSTLTVSNMSPEDSSIYLCSVERWSGVGETQYFGPGTRLLVL.

J is TRBJ1-3 and V is TRBV5-1, with D unclear. V lost 3 bases and J 0 bases, leaving 25 bases between the germline ends. From germline, CDR1 is SGHRS and CDR2 YFSETQ. This CDR3 spans 20 amino acids. The CDR3 nucleotides read TGCGCCAGCAGCTCAGACCCCCGGGGTGGATCGGGCCTCTCTGGAAACACCATATATTTT. Translating it yields CASSSDPRGGSGLSGNTIYF.

V usage is TRBV4-2 and J usage is TRBJ2-2; D gene uncertain. This CDR3 is 15 amino acids long. Germline V gene lookup returns CDR1 LGHNA and CDR2 YNFKEQ. V was trimmed by 0 bases and J by 1 base, leaving 6 bases between them. This chain's CDR3 is CASSQEAGNTGELFF. The CDR3 DNA follows: TGTGCCAGCAGCCAAGAGGCAGGGAACACCGGGGAGCTGTTTTTT.

The chain is built from TRBV19 and TRBJ1-5; D is undetermined. V shed 5 bases and J shed 1 base, with 12 bases lying between them. This CDR3 is 15 amino acids long. Germline V gives CDR1 LNHDA, CDR2 SQIVND (reference sequence). Written as DNA, the CDR3 is TGTGCCAGTAGTGTGGTCGGGGAGAGCAATCAGCCCCAGCATTTT. Translated: CASSVVGESNQPQHF.

This clone was picked up one time. The chain couples TRBV7-3 to TRBJ2-2; TRBD1 aligns across 8 bases. This CDR3 has 16 amino acids. V shed 8 bases, J shed 0 bases, and the junction held 8 bases outside the gene matches. The germline CDR1 and CDR2 sequences are SGHTA and FQGTGA. The CDR3 DNA sequence: TGTGCCAGCCGAACAGGGGGACAGGCGAACACCGGGGAGCTGTTTTTT. This gives the protein CASRTGGQANTGELFF.

V and J are TRBV27 and TRBJ2-2, with D perhaps TRBD2 (5 bases). Germline CDR1 and CDR2: MNHEY and SMNVEV (reference sequence). CDR3 length: 13 amino acids. CDR3 sequence (DNA): TGTGCAAGCCGGAGAGGGTCCACCGGGGAGCTGTTTTTT. As protein: CASRRGSTGELFF.

The chain employs TRBV5-1 and TRBJ2-1; 14 bases are a match to TRBD2. Germline-derived CDR1 and CDR2 are SGHRS and YFSETQ. The length of the CDR3 is 20 residues. V was pared by 2 bases and J by 1 base, with 11 bases of the junction left unmatched. CDR3 protein: CASSFGGTSGSSKSYNEQFF. In DNA, the CDR3 is TGCGCCAGCAGCTTTGGGGGGACTAGCGGGAGCTCGAAATCCTACAATGAGCAGTTCTTC.

This chain joins TRBV9 and TRBJ2-7; TRBD1 agrees at 7 bases. Per the germline V gene, CDR1 is SGDLS and CDR2 is YYNGEE. V shed 3 bases, J shed 7 bases, and the junction held 16 bases outside the gene matches. This CDR3 contains 16 residues. CDR3 region: CASSAHPGTAMGEQYF. DNA of the CDR3: TGTGCCAGCAGCGCCCACCCCGGGACAGCAATGGGGGAGCAGTACTTC.

The J gene is TRBJ1-2, the V gene TRBV4-3; TRBD1 is a possible D gene (5 bases). Germline values: CDR1 LGHNA, CDR2 YSLEER. The CDR3 is 14 residues long. Trimming removed 0 bases at V and 8 bases at J, with 13 bases between. CDR3 protein: CASSQDVAGMGYTF. The CDR3 region has the DNA TGCGCCAGCAGCCAAGATGTGGCAGGGATGGGCTACACCTTC.

The CDR3 DNA sequence: TGTGCCAGCAGCTTGGGACAGGGGAATGAGCAGTTCTTC. Amino acids: CASSLGQGNEQFF. This chain links TRBV7-9 with TRBJ2-1; 10 nucleotides align to TRBD1. The V gene's germline CDR1 is SEHNR and CDR2 FQNEAQ (reference sequence). The ends lost 3 bases at V and 7 bases at J; junction bases unmatched: 0. The CDR3 extends over 13 amino acids.

This clone is deemed medium-sized. This chain uses TRBV20-1 with TRBJ1-1; perhaps TRBD1 as D (5 bases). Per germline, CDR1 DFQATT and CDR2 SNEGSKA (reference sequence). The CDR3 runs 11 residues. V lost 6 bases and J lost 1, with 6 bases in between. CDR3 in amino acids: CSARENTEAFF. In nucleotides, the CDR3 is TGCAGTGCCAGGGAGAACACTGAAGCTTTCTTT.